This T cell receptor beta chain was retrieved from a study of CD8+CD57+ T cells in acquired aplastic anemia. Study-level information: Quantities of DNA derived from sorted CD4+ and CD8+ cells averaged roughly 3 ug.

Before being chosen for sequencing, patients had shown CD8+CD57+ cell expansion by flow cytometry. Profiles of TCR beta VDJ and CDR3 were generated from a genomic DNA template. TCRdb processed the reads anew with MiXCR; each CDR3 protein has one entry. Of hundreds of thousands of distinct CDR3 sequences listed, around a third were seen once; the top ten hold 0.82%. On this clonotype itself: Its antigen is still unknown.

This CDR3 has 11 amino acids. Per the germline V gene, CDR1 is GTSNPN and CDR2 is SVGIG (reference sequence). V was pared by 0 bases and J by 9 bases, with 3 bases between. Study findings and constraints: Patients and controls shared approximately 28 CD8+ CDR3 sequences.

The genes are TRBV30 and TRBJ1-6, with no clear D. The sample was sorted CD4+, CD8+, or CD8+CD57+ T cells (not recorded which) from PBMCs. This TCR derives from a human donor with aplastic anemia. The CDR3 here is CAWSVLSPLHF. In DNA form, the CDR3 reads TGTGCCTGGAGTGTGCTTTCACCCCTCCACTTT.